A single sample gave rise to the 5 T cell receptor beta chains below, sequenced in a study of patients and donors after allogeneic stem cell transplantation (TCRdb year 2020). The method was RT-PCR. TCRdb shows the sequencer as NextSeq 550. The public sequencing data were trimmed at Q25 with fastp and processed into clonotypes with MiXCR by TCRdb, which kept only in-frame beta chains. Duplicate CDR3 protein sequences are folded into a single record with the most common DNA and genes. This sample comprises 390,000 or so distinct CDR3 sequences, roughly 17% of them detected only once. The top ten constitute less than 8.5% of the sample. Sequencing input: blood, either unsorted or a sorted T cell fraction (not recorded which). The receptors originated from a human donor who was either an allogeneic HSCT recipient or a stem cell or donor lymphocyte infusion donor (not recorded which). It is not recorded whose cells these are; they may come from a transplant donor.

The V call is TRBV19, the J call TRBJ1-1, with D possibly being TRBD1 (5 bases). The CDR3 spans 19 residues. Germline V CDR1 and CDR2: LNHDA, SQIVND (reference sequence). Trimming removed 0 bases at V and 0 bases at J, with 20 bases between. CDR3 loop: CASSIDPWGRDHMNTEAFF. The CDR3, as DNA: TGTGCCAGTAGTATAGACCCCTGGGGCAGGGACCACATGAACACTGAAGCTTTCTTT.

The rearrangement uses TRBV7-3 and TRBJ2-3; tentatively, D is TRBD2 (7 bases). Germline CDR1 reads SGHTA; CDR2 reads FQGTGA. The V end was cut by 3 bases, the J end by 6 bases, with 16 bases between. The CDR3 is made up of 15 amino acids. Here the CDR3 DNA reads TGTGCCAGCAGCTTCCCTGGGGGGGCAGGGGATACGCAGTATTTT. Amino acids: CASSFPGGAGDTQYF.

The CDR3 spells CASSSKDRGNTEAFF. The CDR3 DNA reads as TGTGCCAGCAGTTCAAAGGACAGGGGGAACACTGAAGCTTTCTTT. The chain couples TRBV12-3 or TRBV12-4 to TRBJ1-1; 9 bases align to TRBD1. This CDR3 contains 15 residues. Losses at the gene ends were 4 bases for V and 1 base for J; bases not matched to a gene: 4.

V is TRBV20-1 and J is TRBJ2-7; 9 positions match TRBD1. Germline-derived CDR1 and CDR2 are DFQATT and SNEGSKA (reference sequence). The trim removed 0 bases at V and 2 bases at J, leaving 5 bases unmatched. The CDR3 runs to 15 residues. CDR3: CSARDSGTGPYEQYF. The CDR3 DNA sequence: TGCAGTGCTAGAGATTCCGGGACAGGGCCCTACGAGCAGTACTTC.

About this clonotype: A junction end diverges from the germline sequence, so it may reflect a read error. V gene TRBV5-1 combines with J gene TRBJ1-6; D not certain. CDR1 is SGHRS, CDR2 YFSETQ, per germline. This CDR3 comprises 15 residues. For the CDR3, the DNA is TGCGCCAGCAGGCCTTACTCGGCGCGAAATTCATCCCTCCACTTT. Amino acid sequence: CASRPYSARNSSLHF.